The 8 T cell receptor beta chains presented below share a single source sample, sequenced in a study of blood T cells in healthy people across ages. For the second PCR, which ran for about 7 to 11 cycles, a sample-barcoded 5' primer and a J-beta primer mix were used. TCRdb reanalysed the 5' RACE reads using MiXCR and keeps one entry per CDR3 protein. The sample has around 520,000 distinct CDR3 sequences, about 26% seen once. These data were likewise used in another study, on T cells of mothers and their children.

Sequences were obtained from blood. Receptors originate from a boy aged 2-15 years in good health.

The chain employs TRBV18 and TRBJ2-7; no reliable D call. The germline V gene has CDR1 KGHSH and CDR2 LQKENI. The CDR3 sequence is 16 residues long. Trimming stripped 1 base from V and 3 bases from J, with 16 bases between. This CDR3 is CASSPQVGQKSYEQYF. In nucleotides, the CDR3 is TGTGCCAGCTCACCACAGGTCGGGCAGAAAAGCTACGAGCAGTACTTC.

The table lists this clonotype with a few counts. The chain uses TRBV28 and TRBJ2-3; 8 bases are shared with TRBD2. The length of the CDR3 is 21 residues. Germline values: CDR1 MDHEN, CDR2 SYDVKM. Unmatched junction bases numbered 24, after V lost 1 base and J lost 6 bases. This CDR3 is CASSLSRLANVLHNGTDTQYF. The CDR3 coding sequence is TGTGCCAGCAGTTTATCCAGACTAGCGAACGTCTTACACAATGGTACGGATACGCAGTATTTT.

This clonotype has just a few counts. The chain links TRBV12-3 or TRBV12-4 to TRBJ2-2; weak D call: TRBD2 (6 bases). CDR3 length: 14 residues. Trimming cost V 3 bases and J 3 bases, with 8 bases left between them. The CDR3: CASSFSGYTGELFF. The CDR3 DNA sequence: TGTGCCAGCAGTTTTAGCGGCTACACCGGGGAGCTGTTTTTT.

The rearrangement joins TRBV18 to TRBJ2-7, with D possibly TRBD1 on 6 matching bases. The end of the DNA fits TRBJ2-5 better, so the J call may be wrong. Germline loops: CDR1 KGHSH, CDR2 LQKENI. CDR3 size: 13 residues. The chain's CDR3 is CASSTGRLETQYF. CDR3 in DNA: TGTGCCAGCTCAACAGGGCGCTTGGAGACCCAGTACTTC.

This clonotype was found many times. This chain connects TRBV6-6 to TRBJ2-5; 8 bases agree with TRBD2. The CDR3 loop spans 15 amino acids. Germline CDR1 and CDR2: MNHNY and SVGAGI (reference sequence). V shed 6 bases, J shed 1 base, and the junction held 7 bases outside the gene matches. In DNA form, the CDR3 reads TGTGCCAGCAGCTCGGGAGGGCTAGGCCAAGAGACCCAGTACTTC. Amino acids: CASSSGGLGQETQYF.

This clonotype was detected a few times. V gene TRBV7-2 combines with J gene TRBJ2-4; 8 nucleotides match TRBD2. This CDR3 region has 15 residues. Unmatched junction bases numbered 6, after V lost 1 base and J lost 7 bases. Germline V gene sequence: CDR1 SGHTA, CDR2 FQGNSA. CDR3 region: CASSLVERERNIQYF. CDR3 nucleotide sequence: TGTGCCAGCAGCTTAGTAGAGCGGGAGAGGAACATTCAGTACTTC.

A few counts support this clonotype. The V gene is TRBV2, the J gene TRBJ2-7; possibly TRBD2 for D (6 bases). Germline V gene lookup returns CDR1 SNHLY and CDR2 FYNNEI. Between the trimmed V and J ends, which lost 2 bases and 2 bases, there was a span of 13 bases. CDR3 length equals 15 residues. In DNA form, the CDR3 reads TGTGCCAGCAGTGAACTACCCAGGGAGGCCTACGAGCAGTACTTC. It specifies CASSELPREAYEQYF.

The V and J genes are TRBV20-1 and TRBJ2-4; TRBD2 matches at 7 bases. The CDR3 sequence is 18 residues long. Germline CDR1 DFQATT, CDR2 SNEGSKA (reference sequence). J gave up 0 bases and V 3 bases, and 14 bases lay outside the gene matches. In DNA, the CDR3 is TGCAGTGCTAGTCCTCCCCGAGGGGCGGGGGTAGCCAAAAACATTCAGTACTTC. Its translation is CSASPPRGAGVAKNIQYF.